One TCR beta chain is described in this entry. Profiling relied on immunoSEQ multiplex PCR, and the TCRdb table lists in-frame clones only, not all of them. The profile shows about 270,000 clones, approximately 86% of them singletons. The sample belongs to a study of blood T cell repertoires in COVID-19. Study-level information: The analysed material was cDNA or gDNA that came from T cells, B-cell-depleted T cells, or PBMCs.

Germline V gene data show CDR1 as SGDLS and CDR2 as YYNGEE. The CDR3 runs 12 residues. J lost 5 bases, V lost 7 bases, and 5 bases had no gene match. The sequence was obtained from a woman in her forties or fifties with active or convalescent COVID-19. Sequencing was carried out using peripheral blood. This sequence joins TRBV9 and TRBJ1-1, with TRBD1 matching 7 bases. The DNA of the CDR3 is TGTGCCAGCTCAGGGGGAAGGACTGAAGCTTTCTTT. This encodes CASSGGRTEAFF.